The rows below give T cell receptor beta chains drawn from one sample of a study of identical twins. TCRdb reprocessed the 5' RACE reads via MiXCR and lists one record per CDR3 protein. The top ten hold about an eighth of the sample, which has roughly 720,000 distinct CDR3 sequences, 15% to 20% seen once. The sample was also reused in another study, on T cells expressing NK-cell markers.

Source material: PBMCs. Receptors were obtained from a woman aged 18-35 years in good health. Both conserved end residues are part of each CDR3. Fields, in order: V gene, clone size, J gene, D gene, CDR3 DNA, CDR3 protein. D genes are given only for firm matches. Clone sizes are given selectively: once, few, many, or a class where the clone is expanded.

v_call: TRBV29-1
clone_size: few
j_call: TRBJ2-7
d_call: TRBD1
cdr3_nt: TGCAGCGTTTCGGACAGGGGCTACGAGCAGTACTTC
cdr3_aa: CSVSDRGYEQYF

v_call: TRBV5-1
clone_size: few
j_call: TRBJ2-3
d_call: .
cdr3_nt: TGCGCCAGCAGCTTGAGCCAGCAGCTCACAGATACGCAGTATTTT
cdr3_aa: CASSLSQQLTDTQYF

v_call: TRBV5-1
clone_size: .
j_call: TRBJ2-3
d_call: .
cdr3_nt: TGCGCCAGCAGCTTGGGACTAGGCGGGACCACAGATACGCAGTATTTT
cdr3_aa: CASSLGLGGTTDTQYF

v_call: TRBV7-2
clone_size: few
j_call: TRBJ2-6
d_call: TRBD1
cdr3_nt: TGTGCCAGCAGCCGACAGGGGGCCAACTCTGGGGCCAACGTCCTGACTTTC
cdr3_aa: CASSRQGANSGANVLTF

v_call: TRBV12-3/TRBV12-4
clone_size: few
j_call: TRBJ2-1
d_call: TRBD2
cdr3_nt: TGTGCCAGCACCAGGGGACTAGCTGAAGATGAGCAGTTCTTC
cdr3_aa: CASTRGLAEDEQFF

v_call: TRBV7-9
clone_size: .
j_call: TRBJ1-1
d_call: TRBD1
cdr3_nt: TGTGCCAGCAGCTCGGTATCGGTAGGACAGGCTGAAGCTTTCTTT
cdr3_aa: CASSSVSVGQAEAFF

v_call: TRBV2
clone_size: once
j_call: TRBJ2-7
d_call: .
cdr3_nt: TGTGCCACTACGCGGCGATTGGGGGATGGGTACTTC
cdr3_aa: CATTRRLGDGYF

v_call: TRBV6-5
clone_size: many
j_call: TRBJ2-2
d_call: .
cdr3_nt: TGTGCCAGCAGTTATCTGAACACCGGGGAGCTGTTTTTT
cdr3_aa: CASSYLNTGELFF

v_call: TRBV9
clone_size: .
j_call: TRBJ2-7
d_call: .
cdr3_nt: TGTGCCAGCAGCGTAGGCGCCCTGCCGCCCTACGAGCAGTACTTC
cdr3_aa: CASSVGALPPYEQYF

v_call: TRBV4-2
clone_size: few
j_call: TRBJ2-1
d_call: TRBD1
cdr3_nt: TGTGCCAGCAGCCAAGCGACAGGGCATGAGCAGTTCTTC
cdr3_aa: CASSQATGHEQFF

v_call: TRBV7-2
clone_size: few
j_call: TRBJ2-5
d_call: .
cdr3_nt: TGTGCCAGCAGGTCCCGCCCTGGCGGGGGCGAGACCCAGTACTTC
cdr3_aa: CASRSRPGGGETQYF

v_call: TRBV3-1
clone_size: few
j_call: TRBJ1-2
d_call: .
cdr3_nt: TGTGCCAGCAGCCAAGATCCCGGGGGCGGTGGCTACACCTTC
cdr3_aa: CASSQDPGGGGYTF

v_call: TRBV12-3/TRBV12-4
clone_size: .
j_call: TRBJ2-7
d_call: .
cdr3_nt: TGTGCCAGCAGTTACAGCAGAAACTACGAGCAGTACTTC
cdr3_aa: CASSYSRNYEQYF

v_call: TRBV10-1
clone_size: few
j_call: TRBJ1-1
d_call: TRBD1
cdr3_nt: TGCGCCAGCAGCTTCCCGGGACAGGGAGCGAACACTGAAGCTTTCTTT
cdr3_aa: CASSFPGQGANTEAFF

v_call: TRBV4-3
clone_size: .
j_call: TRBJ2-6
d_call: .
cdr3_nt: TGCGCCAGCAGCCAAGAACGGGCTGGGGCCAACGTCCTGACTTTC
cdr3_aa: CASSQERAGANVLTF

v_call: TRBV12-3/TRBV12-4
clone_size: few
j_call: TRBJ2-1
d_call: .
cdr3_nt: TGTGCCAGCAGTTTGAGGCGAAGCTCCTACAATGAGCAGTTCTTC
cdr3_aa: CASSLRRSSYNEQFF

v_call: TRBV10-3
clone_size: few
j_call: TRBJ2-1
d_call: TRBD2
cdr3_nt: TGTGCCATCAGCTCAAGCGGGAGGGGAAATGAGCAGTTCTTC
cdr3_aa: CAISSSGRGNEQFF

v_call: TRBV6-1
clone_size: .
j_call: TRBJ2-7
d_call: .
cdr3_nt: TGTGCCAGCATGCACCAGGGAGCTGGTAGGGGCGAGCAGTACTTC
cdr3_aa: CASMHQGAGRGEQYF

v_call: TRBV15
clone_size: few
j_call: TRBJ2-1
d_call: .
cdr3_nt: TGTGCCACCAGCAGAGATAACAGGGCATACAATGAGCAGTTCTTC
cdr3_aa: CATSRDNRAYNEQFF

v_call: TRBV12-3/TRBV12-4
clone_size: .
j_call: TRBJ2-1
d_call: .
cdr3_nt: TGTGCCAGCAGTTTCAGTATTTGGGCGGGCGGATTGTCCTCCTACAATGAGCAGTTCTTC
cdr3_aa: CASSFSIWAGGLSSYNEQFF

v_call: TRBV7-2
clone_size: few
j_call: TRBJ1-1
d_call: TRBD1
cdr3_nt: TGTGCCAGCGGCCAGGGGGGGAACACTGAAGCTTTCTTT
cdr3_aa: CASGQGGNTEAFF

v_call: TRBV9
clone_size: few
j_call: TRBJ2-6
d_call: .
cdr3_nt: TGTGCCAGCAGCGTAGAGGGGGGTGATGGGGCCAACGTCCTGACTTTC
cdr3_aa: CASSVEGGDGANVLTF

v_call: TRBV15
clone_size: .
j_call: TRBJ2-3
d_call: .
cdr3_nt: TGTGCCACCAGCGGATGGGGGATCCCCACAGATACGCAGTATTTT
cdr3_aa: CATSGWGIPTDTQYF

v_call: TRBV29-1
clone_size: .
j_call: TRBJ1-3
d_call: .
cdr3_nt: TGCAGCGCTGGTACCGGAAACACCATATATTTT
cdr3_aa: CSAGTGNTIYF

v_call: TRBV20-1
clone_size: few
j_call: TRBJ2-3
d_call: TRBD2
cdr3_nt: TGCAGTGCTAGGCGGGAGGGCGGCACAGATACGCAGTATTTT
cdr3_aa: CSARREGGTDTQYF

v_call: TRBV15
clone_size: .
j_call: TRBJ2-3
d_call: TRBD2
cdr3_nt: TGTGCCACCAGCAGAGATCAAGCACTAGCGGGAGGAACAGATACGCAGTATTTT
cdr3_aa: CATSRDQALAGGTDTQYF

v_call: TRBV2
clone_size: few
j_call: TRBJ2-3
d_call: .
cdr3_nt: TGTGCCAGCAGCTCACGGGATGGGGATACGCAGTATTTT
cdr3_aa: CASSSRDGDTQYF

v_call: TRBV15
clone_size: few
j_call: TRBJ1-5
d_call: .
cdr3_nt: TGTGCCACCAGCAGAGTGTTGGGGTTAAGGGATCAGCCCCAGCATTTT
cdr3_aa: CATSRVLGLRDQPQHF

v_call: TRBV2
clone_size: few
j_call: TRBJ2-2
d_call: TRBD1
cdr3_nt: TGTGCCAGCAGTGAACGGACAGGGACCGGGGAGCTGTTTTTT
cdr3_aa: CASSERTGTGELFF

v_call: TRBV6-5
clone_size: .
j_call: TRBJ1-4
d_call: .
cdr3_nt: TGTGCCAGCAGTTACTCGGGGGGGACTCCCCATGAAAAACTGTTTTTT
cdr3_aa: CASSYSGGTPHEKLFF

v_call: TRBV12-5
clone_size: .
j_call: TRBJ1-5
d_call: .
cdr3_nt: TGTGCTAGTGGTACCTCAGAGTACAATCAGCCCCAGCATTTT
cdr3_aa: CASGTSEYNQPQHF

v_call: TRBV6-6
clone_size: many
j_call: TRBJ2-7
d_call: TRBD1
cdr3_nt: TGTGCCAGCAGTCCTCAGGGGGATTACGAGCAGTACTTC
cdr3_aa: CASSPQGDYEQYF

v_call: TRBV11-2
clone_size: once
j_call: TRBJ2-1
d_call: .
cdr3_nt: TGTGCCAGCAGTGCGAGACTAGTTCTCAGGGATGAGCAGTTCTTC
cdr3_aa: CASSARLVLRDEQFF

v_call: TRBV5-6
clone_size: .
j_call: TRBJ2-7
d_call: .
cdr3_nt: TGTGCCAGCAGCCTCTACCAAAGTGACGAGCAGTACTTC
cdr3_aa: CASSLYQSDEQYF

v_call: TRBV14
clone_size: few
j_call: TRBJ2-2
d_call: .
cdr3_nt: TGTGCCAGCAGCCACGTCGGGAGCACCGGGGAGCTGTTTTTT
cdr3_aa: CASSHVGSTGELFF

v_call: TRBV7-2
clone_size: .
j_call: TRBJ2-2
d_call: .
cdr3_nt: TGTGCCAGCAGCTTTCAGGTTCTCGCGAACACCGGGGAGCTGTTTTTT
cdr3_aa: CASSFQVLANTGELFF

v_call: TRBV20-1
clone_size: .
j_call: TRBJ2-1
d_call: TRBD2
cdr3_nt: TGCAGTGCTAGGGCCGGGGGTCCTAGCGGGGGGGGAAGCTCCTACAATGAGCAGTTCTTC
cdr3_aa: CSARAGGPSGGGSSYNEQFF

v_call: TRBV12-3/TRBV12-4
clone_size: many
j_call: TRBJ2-2
d_call: TRBD1
cdr3_nt: TGTGCCAGCCGGGACAGCTACACCGGGGAGCTGTTTTTT
cdr3_aa: CASRDSYTGELFF

v_call: TRBV11-2
clone_size: few
j_call: TRBJ2-1
d_call: .
cdr3_nt: TGTGCCAGCAGCATTAGTGAGCAGTTCTTC
cdr3_aa: CASSISEQFF

v_call: TRBV15
clone_size: few
j_call: TRBJ2-5
d_call: .
cdr3_nt: TGTGCCGCGGGGACGGGAACAGAGACCCAGTACTTC
cdr3_aa: CAAGTGTETQYF

v_call: TRBV7-9
clone_size: .
j_call: TRBJ2-1
d_call: .
cdr3_nt: TGTGCCAGCAGCTTAATGACTTCCGACAATGAGCAGTTCTTC
cdr3_aa: CASSLMTSDNEQFF